A single sample gave rise to the 32 T cell receptor beta chains below, sequenced in a study of early T cells in non-severe SARS-CoV-2 infection. One entry per CDR3 protein, called by TCRdb with MiXCR from the 5' RACE reads. This table holds about 56,000 distinct CDR3 sequences, roughly 16% found once. Sample: whole blood, taken at baseline. The receptor source for this set is an adult who was a healthcare worker with PCR-confirmed SARS-CoV-2 infection or an uninfected control (not recorded which).

This clonotype came up a few times. The genes are TRBV4-1 and TRBJ1-5; the D gene is possibly TRBD1 (5 bases). V shed 4 bases and J shed 0 bases, with 10 bases lying between them. Germline V lookup: CDR1 MGHRA, CDR2 YSYEKL. This CDR3 comprises 15 residues. CDR3 region: CASSPQGSSNQPQHF. CDR3 nucleotide sequence: TGCGCCAGCAGCCCTCAGGGCAGTAGCAATCAGCCCCAGCATTTT.

The chain has TRBV14 and TRBJ1-1; perhaps TRBD1 as D (6 bases). With 4 bases removed from V and 7 bases from J, the gap between germline ends came to 10 bases. Germline loops: CDR1 SGHDN, CDR2 FVKESK. The CDR3 runs 12 residues. CDR3 residues: CASSPGGLEAFF. The CDR3 DNA reads TGTGCCAGCAGCCCTGGGGGGCTTGAAGCTTTCTTT.

The chain recombines TRBV20-1 with TRBJ2-7, with TRBD1 identical over 7 bases. J was trimmed by 3 bases and V by 0 bases; bases with no gene match: 5. Looked up from germline, CDR1 is DFQATT and CDR2 is SNEGSKA (reference sequence). CDR3 length equals 14 residues. The CDR3 spells CSAREQTGNYEQYF. CDR3 coding DNA: TGCAGTGCTAGAGAACAGACAGGGAACTACGAGCAGTACTTC.

V usage is TRBV7-8 and J usage is TRBJ2-3; 12 bases align to TRBD2. V lost 4 bases and J lost 2; bases outside the gene matches: 4. The V gene's germline CDR1 is SGHVS and CDR2 FQNEAQ. The CDR3 covers 16 residues. This CDR3 is CASSSRTSGVTDTQYF. CDR3 nucleotides: TGTGCCAGCAGCTCCCGGACTAGCGGGGTCACAGATACGCAGTATTTT. Based on the CDR3 plus reference TRBV7-8 and TRBJ2-3, the full variable domain is GAGVSQSPRYKVAKRGQDVALRCDPISGHVSLFWYQQALGQGPEFLTYFQNEAQLDKSGLPSDRFFAERPEGSVSTLKIQRTQQEDSAVYLCASSSRTSGVTDTQYFGPGTRLTVL.

This clonotype was counted ten times or more. The rearrangement uses TRBV12-3 or TRBV12-4 and TRBJ2-7, with 8 bases that match TRBD1. Trimming took 5 bases from V and 5 from J; bases not matched to a gene: 8. This CDR3 contains 14 residues. The CDR3 region is CASSTRTGSNEQYF. CDR3 nucleotide sequence: TGTGCCAGCAGTACGCGGACAGGGTCAAACGAGCAGTACTTC.

This clonotype was detected ten times or more. Here the CDR3 reads CASSWDHGNTIYF. DNA for the CDR3: TGTGCCAGCAGCTGGGATCATGGAAACACCATATATTTT. J is TRBJ1-3 and V is TRBV7-9; D remains unclear. The CDR3 extends over 13 amino acids. Germline CDR1 and CDR2: SEHNR and FQNEAQ (reference sequence). V lost 4 bases, J lost 3 bases, and 7 bases lay in between.

The V gene is TRBV28, the J gene TRBJ1-4, with 8 bases lining up with TRBD1. Germline V gene sequence: CDR1 MDHEN, CDR2 SYDVKM. This CDR3 spans 18 amino acids. V was clipped by 2 bases and J by 5 bases; unmatched bases: 13. The CDR3 here is CASSLPRQGSMRNEKLFF. In DNA, the CDR3 is TGTGCCAGCAGTTTACCCAGACAGGGGTCGATGAGGAATGAAAAACTGTTTTTT.

The table lists this clonotype with a few counts. This sequence joins TRBV6-5 and TRBJ2-3, with 12 nucleotides matching TRBD2. Trimming took 3 bases from V and 4 from J; bases not matched to a gene: 8. CDR3 length: 17 amino acids. Germline lookup yields CDR1 MNHEY and CDR2 SVGAGI. CDR3 DNA sequence: TGTGCCAGCAGTTATCACACTAGCGGGGGGCTCTCAGATACGCAGTATTTT. Translating it yields CASSYHTSGGLSDTQYF.

This clonotype was observed a handful of times. The rearrangement links TRBV20-1 to TRBJ2-1, with TRBD2 matching over 11 bases. Looked up from germline, CDR1 is DFQATT and CDR2 is SNEGSKA (reference sequence). This CDR3 has 15 residues. J gave up 7 bases and V 3 bases, and 8 bases lay outside the gene matches. CDR3 sequence: CSARATSGRSNEQFF. The CDR3, as DNA: TGCAGTGCTAGGGCTACTAGCGGGAGATCGAATGAGCAGTTCTTC.

This clonotype was counted a few times. The chain carries TRBV12-3 or TRBV12-4 and TRBJ1-6; a possible D gene is TRBD1 (5 bases). Trimming shortened V by 1 base and J by 5 bases, and 9 bases separated the two germline ends. The CDR3 spans 15 residues. The DNA for the CDR3 is TGTGCCAGCAGTTTAGGGGGCAATAATAATTCACCCCTCCACTTT. It translates to CASSLGGNNNSPLHF.

This clonotype showed up many times. The V call is TRBV28, the J call TRBJ1-2; D is perhaps TRBD1 (6 bases). The germline gives CDR1 MDHEN, CDR2 SYDVKM. Trimming removed 2 bases at V and 4 bases at J, with 8 bases between. The CDR3 has 13 residues. The CDR3 sequence is CASSLDRIYGYTF. In DNA, the CDR3 is TGTGCCAGCAGTTTAGACAGGATCTATGGCTACACCTTC.

This clonotype was counted between two and nine times. The gene calls are TRBV20-1 and TRBJ1-3; no clear D. Trimming removed 6 bases at V and 0 bases at J, with 12 bases between. The length of the CDR3 is 14 residues. Germline V gives CDR1 DFQATT, CDR2 SNEGSKA (reference sequence). The CDR3 region is CSAVDYNSGNTIYF. The CDR3 DNA sequence: TGCAGTGCGGTGGATTACAACTCTGGAAACACCATATATTTT.

This clonotype has only a few counts. The J gene is TRBJ2-7, the V gene TRBV29-1; 7 bases match TRBD2. The CDR3 covers 13 residues. Germline-derived CDR1 and CDR2 are SQVTM and ANQGSEA. V shed 6 bases, J shed 6 bases, and the junction held 11 bases outside the gene matches. This CDR3 is CSVQRGPGTEQYF. The CDR3 DNA reads as TGCAGCGTACAGCGGGGTCCCGGGACCGAGCAGTACTTC.

This clonotype has more than one count but fewer than ten. V and J are TRBV14 and TRBJ1-2; possible D gene TRBD1, 5 bases. CDR1 is SGHDN and CDR2 is FVKESK in the germline V gene. V was pared by 4 bases and J by 1 base, with 13 bases between. The CDR3 is made up of 15 amino acids. The chain's CDR3 is CASSLIRGVNYGYTF. CDR3 in DNA: TGTGCCAGCAGCCTAATTCGAGGGGTTAACTATGGCTACACCTTC.

This clonotype showed up just a few times. The chain joins TRBV7-3 to TRBJ1-1; D is undetermined. The ends were cut back, 5 bases at V and 0 bases at J, with 7 bases in the middle. The CDR3 runs 13 residues. CDR1 and CDR2 (germline): SGHTA, FQGTGA. The CDR3 protein is CASSLLVNTEAFF. The CDR3 bases are TGTGCCAGCAGCCTCCTAGTGAACACTGAAGCTTTCTTT. Full variable domain (rest looked up from reference TRBV7-3 and TRBJ1-1): GAGVSQTPSNKVTEKGKYVELRCDPISGHTALYWYRQSLGQGPEFLIYFQGTGAADDSGLPNDRFFAVRPEGSVSTLKIQRTERGDSAVYLCASSLLVNTEAFFGQGTRLTVV.

The rearrangement uses TRBV4-1 and TRBJ2-2, with 9 bases that match TRBD2. The CDR3 contains 16 residues. Unmatched junction bases numbered 6, after V lost 2 bases and J lost 5 bases. Germline V gene sequence: CDR1 MGHRA, CDR2 YSYEKL. DNA for the CDR3: TGCGCCAGCAGCCAAACCGGGACTAGCAGAACCGGGGAGCTGTTTTTT. Its translation is CASSQTGTSRTGELFF.

The table lists this clonotype with many counts. The gene calls are TRBV9 and TRBJ2-1, with 8 bases identical to TRBD2. The CDR3 spans 15 residues. V shed 3 bases and J 5 bases; nucleotides not matched to a gene: 7. Germline V lookup: CDR1 SGDLS, CDR2 YYNGEE. The CDR3 loop reads CASSGGNSGDNEQFF. The CDR3 DNA reads TGTGCCAGCAGCGGAGGTAATAGCGGGGACAATGAGCAGTTCTTC.

This clonotype was observed a handful of times. This sequence joins TRBV19 and TRBJ2-1; either TRBD1 or TRBD2 may supply D (6 bases each). Trimming pared 5 bases from V and 3 bases from J, leaving 26 bases between. CDR3 length: 19 amino acids. Germline V gene data show CDR1 as LNHDA and CDR2 as SQIVND (reference sequence). The CDR3 sequence: CASSSRPGGVGGIYNEQFF. The CDR3 bases are TGTGCCAGTAGTTCCCGTCCCGGGGGTGTAGGGGGTATCTACAATGAGCAGTTCTTC.

The rearrangement joins TRBV5-1 to TRBJ1-1, with D possibly being TRBD1 (6 bases). Per germline, CDR1 SGHRS and CDR2 YFSETQ. This CDR3 comprises 14 residues. Trimming took off 2 bases at V and 4 bases at J, with 12 bases between the two ends. Here the CDR3 DNA reads TGCGCCAGCAGCTTTGGGGGCGGGAGCACTGAAGCTTTCTTT. This encodes CASSFGGGSTEAFF.

The genes are TRBV7-9 and TRBJ2-1; 14 bases fit TRBD2. Germline CDR1 SEHNR, CDR2 FQNEAQ (reference sequence). The CDR3 extends over 14 amino acids. The V gene end was trimmed by 4 bases and the J gene end by 7 bases; junction bases not matched to a gene: 0. The CDR3 sequence: CASSWTSGRNEQFF. Written as DNA, the CDR3 is TGTGCCAGCAGCTGGACTAGCGGGAGGAATGAGCAGTTCTTC.

This clonotype has more than one count but fewer than ten. V gene TRBV7-9 combines with J gene TRBJ2-1; TRBD2 agrees at 10 bases. The V and J ends lost 1 base and 9 bases, in that order; junction bases with no gene match: 0. Germline CDR1 and CDR2: SEHNR and FQNEAQ (reference sequence). The CDR3 runs 13 residues. CDR3 sequence (DNA): TGTGCCAGCAGCTTAGGGACTAGCGGTGAGCAGTTCTTC. Amino acids: CASSLGTSGEQFF.

In this sample, this clonotype turned up a few times. The CDR3, as DNA: TGTGCCAGCAGCCAAACAGGGAGGGGCTACACCTTC. This encodes CASSQTGRGYTF. This rearrangement joins TRBV3-1 to TRBJ1-2; possible D gene TRBD1, 6 bases. The germline V and J ends were trimmed by 2 bases and 8 bases, with 9 bases remaining between them. CDR3 length: 12 amino acids. CDR1 and CDR2 (germline): LGHDT, YNNKEL (reference sequence).

This clonotype has only a few counts. The chain carries TRBV5-5 and TRBJ2-1, with a tentative D call TRBD2 (5 bases). The ends were cut back, 4 bases at V and 3 bases at J, with 14 bases in the middle. CDR1 is SGHKS and CDR2 is YYEKEE in the germline V gene (reference sequence). This CDR3 has 15 residues. For the CDR3, the DNA is TGTGCCAGCAGCCCGACCTCGGGAAACTACAATGAGCAGTTCTTC. It specifies CASSPTSGNYNEQFF.

This clonotype was observed a few times. The chain is built from TRBV11-2 and TRBJ2-7, with unresolved D. With 5 bases removed from V and 1 base from J, the gap between germline ends came to 15 bases. Germline V gives CDR1 SGHAT, CDR2 FQNNGV. The CDR3 covers 15 residues. CDR3 DNA sequence: TGTGCCAGCAGCGTAGTTGGCCCCATATCCTACGAGCAGTACTTC. It encodes CASSVVGPISYEQYF.

The rearrangement links TRBV28 to TRBJ2-7; 8 bases are shared with TRBD1. There are 15 residues in the CDR3. Germline CDR1 and CDR2: MDHEN and SYDVKM. V lost 6 bases to trimming and J lost 3 bases; unmatched junction nucleotides: 10. CDR3 sequence reads: CASRRTGLSHYEQYF. The CDR3, as DNA: TGTGCCAGCAGACGGACAGGGTTGTCCCACTACGAGCAGTACTTC.

The table lists this clonotype with many counts. The chain recombines TRBV7-2 with TRBJ2-6, with 8 bases lining up with TRBD1. Germline V lookup: CDR1 SGHTA, CDR2 FQGNSA. The V segment lost 2 bases and the J segment 2 bases; nucleotides outside the gene matches: 2. The CDR3 sequence is 16 residues long. The CDR3 region has the DNA TGTGCCAGCAGCTTATCAGGGGGCGCTGGGGCCAACGTCCTGACTTTC. It encodes CASSLSGGAGANVLTF.

This clonotype was seen at least ten times. This rearrangement joins TRBV28 to TRBJ2-5, with D perhaps assigned TRBD1 or TRBD2 (6 bases each). V was cut by 8 bases and J by 0 bases, with 13 bases left in between. Germline-derived CDR1 and CDR2 are MDHEN and SYDVKM. The CDR3 sequence is 14 residues long. This CDR3 reads CASGKGGNQETQYF. CDR3 bases: TGTGCCAGCGGTAAAGGGGGGAACCAAGAGACCCAGTACTTC.

In its sample, this clonotype was seen many times. Here the CDR3 reads CASSQGAGRGAEAFF. For the CDR3, the DNA is TGTGCCAGCAGCCAAGGCGCAGGGAGGGGGGCTGAAGCTTTCTTT. The rearrangement joins TRBV3-1 to TRBJ1-1, with D perhaps TRBD1 (6 bases). In germline, CDR1 is LGHDT, CDR2 YNNKEL (reference sequence). Trimming removed 1 base at V and 6 bases at J, with 15 bases between. The CDR3 runs to 15 residues.

By sample fraction, this clonotype is medium-sized. The DNA for the CDR3 is TGTGCCAGTAGTATGGCCGGACGCGAGACAGATACGCAGTATTTT. This translates into CASSMAGRETDTQYF. The rearrangement joins TRBV19 to TRBJ2-3; D not certain. The CDR3 contains 15 residues. The germline V and J ends were trimmed by 3 bases and 3 bases, with 13 bases remaining between them. Germline assignment: CDR1 LNHDA and CDR2 SQIVND (reference sequence). Combining the CDR3 with reference TRBV19 and TRBJ2-3 gives the whole variable domain DGGITQSPKYLFRKEGQNVTLSCEQNLNHDAMYWYRQDPGQGLRLIYYSQIVNDFQKGDIAEGYSVSREKKESFPLTVTSAQKNPTAFYLCASSMAGRETDTQYFGPGTRLTVL.

The chain has TRBV5-6 and TRBJ2-3; TRBD2 is a possible D gene (6 bases). The CDR3 totals 18 residues. The germline gives CDR1 SGHDT, CDR2 YYEEEE. V was trimmed by 1 base and J by 0 bases, leaving 18 bases between them. CDR3 amino acids: CASSLRRAGTSSTDTQYF. The CDR3 coding sequence is TGTGCCAGCAGCTTGCGGCGGGCGGGAACCTCTAGCACAGATACGCAGTATTTT.

The chain recombines TRBV6-6 with TRBJ2-3, with TRBD2 identical over 14 bases. Germline CDR1 and CDR2: MNHNY and SVGAGI (reference sequence). V lost 5 bases to trimming and J lost 4 bases; unmatched junction nucleotides: 8. The CDR3 length is 17 residues. CDR3 amino acids: CASSRGTSGRRADTQYF. The CDR3 nucleotides read TGTGCCAGCAGTAGGGGGACTAGCGGGAGACGGGCAGATACGCAGTATTTT.

This rearrangement joins TRBV7-2 to TRBJ1-3; D uncertain. The CDR3 runs to 15 residues. CDR1 is SGHTA, CDR2 FQGNSA, per germline. Trimming removed 8 bases from V and 0 bases from J, with 14 bases in between. CDR3 amino acids: CASGLRASSGNTIYF. The DNA of the CDR3 is TGTGCCAGCGGCCTTAGGGCCAGCTCTGGAAACACCATATATTTT.